The 5 T cell receptor beta chains listed next were all sequenced from one sample in a study of shared clonotypes between healthy human individuals (dated by TCRdb to 2018 to 2020). Library preparation was by the immunoSEQ multiplex PCR assay. In its TCRdb copy, this immuneACCESS table keeps in-frame sequences only and misses some clones. Where compared with another copy, unresolved V genes explain less than half of these, and the others have no known cause. The table for this sample lists over a million clones; about 84% of them were counted only once. The top ten constitute about 0.52% of the sample. Material: memory CD4+ T cells from PBMCs. The intended sense of this specimen's cell subset or site label: CD45RA-negative fraction. The origin of the receptors is a man younger than 35 in good health. Some clones in this sample may be carry-over from other donors' samples.

This clone was counted only a few times. The chain joins TRBV29-1 to TRBJ2-7; D not certain. V was clipped by 7 bases and J by 2 bases, with 9 bases between them. This CDR3 region has 11 residues. CDR1 is SQVTM, CDR2 ANQGSEA, per germline. DNA for the CDR3: TGCAGCGCCCGCCGGACCTACGAGCAGTACTTC. This sequence encodes CSARRTYEQYF.

V gene TRBV6-6 combines with J gene TRBJ2-1; 10 nucleotides match TRBD2. The germline gives CDR1 MNHNY, CDR2 SVGAGI (reference sequence). With 5 bases clipped from V and 9 bases from J, the junction kept 13 bases outside the gene matches. The CDR3 sequence is 16 residues long. The CDR3 loop is CASSLSLLAGTGEQFF. For the CDR3, the DNA is TGTGCCAGCAGTCTATCACTACTAGCGGGAACGGGTGAGCAGTTCTTC.

On this clone itself: The sample contains more than one DNA sequence encoding this CDR3. The J gene is TRBJ1-1, the V gene TRBV28, with D perhaps TRBD1 (5 bases). Germline values: CDR1 MDHEN, CDR2 SYDVKM. V lost 3 bases and J lost 1, with 12 bases in between. This CDR3 contains 15 residues. CDR3 DNA sequence: TGTGCCAGCAGTTTGTTCGGGGCCTCGAACACTGAAGCTTTCTTT. Residues: CASSLFGASNTEAFF.

The V call is TRBV7-2, the J call TRBJ1-1; possibly TRBD1 for D (6 bases). The ends were cut back, 3 bases at V and 7 bases at J, with 9 bases in the middle. Germline-derived CDR1 and CDR2 are SGHTA and FQGNSA. The CDR3 has 12 residues. The CDR3 nucleotides read TGTGCCAGCAGCTTCCAGGGGTTTGAAGCTTTCTTT. Protein product: CASSFQGFEAFF.

V gene TRBV28 combines with J gene TRBJ1-3, with 9 bases matching TRBD1. There are 15 residues in the CDR3. The V gene end was trimmed by 6 bases and the J gene end by 2 bases; junction bases not matched to a gene: 5. The germline gives CDR1 MDHEN, CDR2 SYDVKM. The CDR3, as DNA: TGTGCCAGCAGCCGACAGGGGGTCGCTGGAAACACCATATATTTT. This sequence encodes CASSRQGVAGNTIYF.